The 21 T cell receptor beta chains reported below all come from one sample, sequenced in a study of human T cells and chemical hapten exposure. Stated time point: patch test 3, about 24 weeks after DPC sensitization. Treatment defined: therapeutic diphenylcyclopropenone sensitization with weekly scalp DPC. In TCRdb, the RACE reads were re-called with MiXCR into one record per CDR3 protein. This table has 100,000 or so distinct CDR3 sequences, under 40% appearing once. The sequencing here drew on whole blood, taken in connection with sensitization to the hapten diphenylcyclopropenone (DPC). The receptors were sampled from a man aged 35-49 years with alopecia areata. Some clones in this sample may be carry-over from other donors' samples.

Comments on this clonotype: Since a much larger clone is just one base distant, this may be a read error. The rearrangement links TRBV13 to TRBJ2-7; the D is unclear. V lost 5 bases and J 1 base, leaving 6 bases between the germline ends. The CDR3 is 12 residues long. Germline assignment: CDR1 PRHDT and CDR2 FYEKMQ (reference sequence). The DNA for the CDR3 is TGTGCCAGCAGCCTCGAGTCCTACGAGCAGTACTTC. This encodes CASSLESYEQYF.

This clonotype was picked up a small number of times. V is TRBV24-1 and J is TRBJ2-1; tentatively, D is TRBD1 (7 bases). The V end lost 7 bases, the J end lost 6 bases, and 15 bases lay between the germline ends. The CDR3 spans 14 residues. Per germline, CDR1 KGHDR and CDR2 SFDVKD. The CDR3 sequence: CATREGALSNEQFF. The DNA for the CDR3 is TGTGCCACCAGGGAGGGGGCGCTCAGCAATGAGCAGTTCTTC.

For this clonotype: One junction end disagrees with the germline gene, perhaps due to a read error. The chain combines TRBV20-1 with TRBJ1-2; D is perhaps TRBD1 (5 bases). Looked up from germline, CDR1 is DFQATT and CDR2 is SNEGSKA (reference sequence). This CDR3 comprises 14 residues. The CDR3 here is CRARNKGDLYGYTF. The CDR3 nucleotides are TGCAGAGCTAGAAACAAAGGGGACCTGTATGGCTACACCTTC.

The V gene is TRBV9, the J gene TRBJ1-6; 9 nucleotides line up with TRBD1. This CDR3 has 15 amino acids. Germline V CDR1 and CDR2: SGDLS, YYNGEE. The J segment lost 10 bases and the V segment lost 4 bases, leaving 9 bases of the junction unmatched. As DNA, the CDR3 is TGTGCCAGCAGCAGCATGGACAGGGGAGAGTCACCCCTCCACTTT. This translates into CASSSMDRGESPLHF.

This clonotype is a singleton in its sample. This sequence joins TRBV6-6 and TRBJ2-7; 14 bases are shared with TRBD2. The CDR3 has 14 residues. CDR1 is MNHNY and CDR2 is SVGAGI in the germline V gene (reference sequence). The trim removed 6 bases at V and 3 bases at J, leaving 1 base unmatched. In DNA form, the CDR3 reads TGTGCCAGCAGAGGACTAGCGGGAGGCTACGAGCAGTACTTC. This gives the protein CASRGLAGGYEQYF.

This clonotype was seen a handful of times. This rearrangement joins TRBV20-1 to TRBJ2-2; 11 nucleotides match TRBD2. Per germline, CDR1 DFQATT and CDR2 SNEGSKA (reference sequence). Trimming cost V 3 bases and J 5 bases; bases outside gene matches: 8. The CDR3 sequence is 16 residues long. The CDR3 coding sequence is TGCAGTGCTAGTGATAGCGGGAGGGCCGGTACCGGGGAGCTGTTTTTT. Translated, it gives CSASDSGRAGTGELFF.

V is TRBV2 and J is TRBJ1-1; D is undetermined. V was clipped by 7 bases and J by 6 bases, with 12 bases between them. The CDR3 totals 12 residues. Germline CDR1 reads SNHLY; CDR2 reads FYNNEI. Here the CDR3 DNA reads TGTGCCAGCACGAAGGGTACCCCTGAAGCTTTCTTT. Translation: CASTKGTPEAFF.

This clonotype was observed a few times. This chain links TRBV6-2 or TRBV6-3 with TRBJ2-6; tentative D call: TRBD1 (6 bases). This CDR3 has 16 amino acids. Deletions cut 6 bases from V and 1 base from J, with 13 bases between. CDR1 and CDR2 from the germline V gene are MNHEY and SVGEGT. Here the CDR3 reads CASSPPGQSGANVLTF. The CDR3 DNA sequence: TGTGCCAGCAGCCCCCCCGGACAGTCTGGGGCCAACGTCCTGACTTTC.

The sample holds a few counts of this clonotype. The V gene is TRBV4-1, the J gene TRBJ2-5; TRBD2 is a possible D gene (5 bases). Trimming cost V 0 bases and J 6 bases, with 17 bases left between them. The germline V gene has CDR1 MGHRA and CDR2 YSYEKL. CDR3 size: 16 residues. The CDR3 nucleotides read TGCGCCAGCAGCCAAGATTACGAGGGCATCGGAAAGACCCAGTACTTC. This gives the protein CASSQDYEGIGKTQYF.

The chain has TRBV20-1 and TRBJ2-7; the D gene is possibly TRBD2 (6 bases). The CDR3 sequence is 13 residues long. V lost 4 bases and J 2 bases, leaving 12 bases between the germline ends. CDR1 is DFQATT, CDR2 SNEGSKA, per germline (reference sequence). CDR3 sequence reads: CSAKGGTTYEQYF. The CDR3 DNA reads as TGCAGTGCTAAAGGCGGGACGACCTACGAGCAGTACTTC.

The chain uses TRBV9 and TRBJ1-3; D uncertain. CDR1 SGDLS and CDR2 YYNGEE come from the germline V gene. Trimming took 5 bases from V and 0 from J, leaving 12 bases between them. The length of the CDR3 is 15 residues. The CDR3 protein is CASSPRLISGNTIYF. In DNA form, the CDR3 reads TGTGCCAGCAGTCCAAGGTTGATCTCTGGAAACACCATATATTTT.

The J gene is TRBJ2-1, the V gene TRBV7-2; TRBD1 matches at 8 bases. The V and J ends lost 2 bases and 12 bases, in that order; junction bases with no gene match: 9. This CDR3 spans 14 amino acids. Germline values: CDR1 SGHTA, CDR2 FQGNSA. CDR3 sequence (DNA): TGTGCCAGCAGCTTACAGGGGGCCGACAGGTGGCAGTTCTTC. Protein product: CASSLQGADRWQFF.

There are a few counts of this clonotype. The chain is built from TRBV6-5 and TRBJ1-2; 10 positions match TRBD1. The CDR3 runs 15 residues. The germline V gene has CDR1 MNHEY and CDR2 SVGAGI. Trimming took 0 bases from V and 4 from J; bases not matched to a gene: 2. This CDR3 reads CASSYSDRGAYGYTF. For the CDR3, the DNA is TGTGCCAGCAGTTACTCGGACAGGGGGGCCTATGGCTACACCTTC.

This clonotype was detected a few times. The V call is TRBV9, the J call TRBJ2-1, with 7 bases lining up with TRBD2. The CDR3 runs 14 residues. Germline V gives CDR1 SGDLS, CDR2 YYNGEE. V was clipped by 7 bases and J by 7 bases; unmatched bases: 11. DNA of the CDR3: TGTGCCAGCGGAGAGGGCGGGAGATCGAATGAGCAGTTCTTC. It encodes CASGEGGRSNEQFF.

CDR3 in amino acids: CASSPRGINEKLFF. CDR3 nucleotide sequence: TGTGCCAGCAGCCCTAGAGGTATTAATGAAAAACTGTTTTTT. The chain employs TRBV11-2 and TRBJ1-4; no clear D. V dropped 5 bases and J dropped 4 bases, with 11 bases sitting between them. Germline assignment: CDR1 SGHAT and CDR2 FQNNGV. The CDR3 has 14 residues.

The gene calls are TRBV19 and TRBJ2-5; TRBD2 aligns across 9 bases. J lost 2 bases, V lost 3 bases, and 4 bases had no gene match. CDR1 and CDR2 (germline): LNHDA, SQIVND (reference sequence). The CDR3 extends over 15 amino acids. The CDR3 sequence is CASSMWTSAQETQYF. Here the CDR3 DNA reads TGTGCCAGTAGTATGTGGACTAGCGCACAAGAGACCCAGTACTTC. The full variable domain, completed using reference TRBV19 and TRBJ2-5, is DGGITQSPKYLFRKEGQNVTLSCEQNLNHDAMYWYRQDPGQGLRLIYYSQIVNDFQKGDIAEGYSVSREKKESFPLTVTSAQKNPTAFYLCASSMWTSAQETQYFGPGTRLLVL.

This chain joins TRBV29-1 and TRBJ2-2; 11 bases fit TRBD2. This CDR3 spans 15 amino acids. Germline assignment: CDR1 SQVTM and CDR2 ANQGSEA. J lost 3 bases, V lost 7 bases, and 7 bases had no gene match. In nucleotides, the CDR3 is TGCAGCGCTAATAGCGGGAGGGGGGACACCGGGGAGCTGTTTTTT. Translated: CSANSGRGDTGELFF.

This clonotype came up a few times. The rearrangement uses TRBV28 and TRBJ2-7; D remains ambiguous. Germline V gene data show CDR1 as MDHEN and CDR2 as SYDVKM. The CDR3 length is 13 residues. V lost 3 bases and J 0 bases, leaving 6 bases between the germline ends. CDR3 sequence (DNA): TGTGCCAGCAGTTTTACCATCTCCTACGAGCAGTACTTC. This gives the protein CASSFTISYEQYF. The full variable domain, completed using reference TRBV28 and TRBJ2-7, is DVKVTQSSRYLVKRTGEKVFLECVQDMDHENMFWYRQDPGLGLRLIYFSYDVKMKEKGDIPEGYSVSREKKERFSLILESASTNQTSMYLCASSFTISYEQYFGPGTRLTVT.

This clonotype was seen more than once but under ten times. CDR3: CASSERLEKQYF. The DNA of the CDR3 is TGTGCCAGCAGTGAGAGATTGGAGAAGCAGTACTTC. J is TRBJ2-7 and V is TRBV6-1; D unclear. V gave up 3 bases and J gave up 8 bases, with 11 bases separating them. This CDR3 contains 12 residues. Germline V gene sequence: CDR1 MNHNS, CDR2 SASEGT.

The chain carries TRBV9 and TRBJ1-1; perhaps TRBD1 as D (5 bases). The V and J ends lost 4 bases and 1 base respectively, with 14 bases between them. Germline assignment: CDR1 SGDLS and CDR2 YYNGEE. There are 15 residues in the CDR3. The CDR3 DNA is TGTGCCAGCAGCACGGGATGGGGGGGGAACACTGAAGCTTTCTTT. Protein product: CASSTGWGGNTEAFF. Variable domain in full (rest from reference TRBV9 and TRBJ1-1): DSGVTQTPKHLITATGQRVTLRCSPRSGDLSVYWYQQSLDQGLQFLIQYYNGEERAKGNILERFSAQQFPDLHSELNLSSLELGDSALYFCASSTGWGGNTEAFFGQGTRLTVV.

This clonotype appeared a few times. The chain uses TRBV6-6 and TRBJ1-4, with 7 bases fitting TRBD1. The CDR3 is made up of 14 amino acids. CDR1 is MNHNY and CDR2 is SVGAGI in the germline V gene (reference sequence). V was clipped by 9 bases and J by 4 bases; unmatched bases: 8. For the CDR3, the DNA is TGTGCCAGTCTGAGGGGACAGATTAATGAAAAACTGTTTTTT. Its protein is CASLRGQINEKLFF.